Each of the 13 T cell receptor beta chains below was sequenced from the same sample in a study of human thymus T cells (dated by TCRdb to 2018 to 2020). Thymus tissue was obtained as surgical resects removed during corrective cardiac surgery. The library was produced with the immunoSEQ multiplex PCR assay. Here the immuneACCESS table is served through TCRdb, limited to in-frame sequences with V and J called. Missing clones are a known gap in these copies; in checked studies unresolved V genes cover under half, and the rest lacks a known reason. A total of around 120,000 clones appear in this sample, over 85% of them only once. Roughly 0.024% of the sample is taken by the ten largest. Sequenced: thymus tissue. These receptor sequences come from a boy in the first two years of life with a congenital heart defect but otherwise immunologically healthy.

This chain connects TRBV7-8 to TRBJ1-2; no clear D. This CDR3 contains 19 residues. Germline V lookup: CDR1 SGHVS, CDR2 FQNEAQ. Trimming shortened V by 4 bases and J by 3 bases, and 27 bases separated the two germline ends. In nucleotides, the CDR3 is TGTGCCAGCAGCTATCATAATCACCGGGAGCCAGAGGGTGACTATGGCTACACCTTC. Translating it yields CASSYHNHREPEGDYGYTF. Filled out from reference TRBV7-8 and TRBJ1-2, the complete variable domain reads GAGVSQSPRYKVAKRGQDVALRCDPISGHVSLFWYQQALGQGPEFLTYFQNEAQLDKSGLPSDRFFAERPEGSVSTLKIQRTQQEDSAVYLCASSYHNHREPEGDYGYTFGSGTRLTVV.

The chain has TRBV5-6 and TRBJ2-7, with 7 nucleotides matching TRBD2. Unmatched junction bases numbered 2, after V lost 0 bases and J lost 2 bases. The CDR3 totals 14 residues. From germline, CDR1 is SGHDT and CDR2 YYEEEE. CDR3: CASSLARGTYEQYF. The CDR3 region has the DNA TGTGCCAGCAGCTTGGCGCGGGGGACCTACGAGCAGTACTTC.

The chain joins TRBV28 to TRBJ2-5; D gene unclear. This CDR3 comprises 15 residues. Germline-derived CDR1 and CDR2 are MDHEN and SYDVKM. Deletions cut 7 bases from V and 1 base from J, with 16 bases between. This CDR3 reads CASNELRPGQETQYF. For the CDR3, the DNA is TGTGCCAGCAATGAGTTACGGCCAGGCCAAGAGACCCAGTACTTC.

This clone was observed once. V is TRBV11-2 and J is TRBJ2-7; no firm D call. Germline loops: CDR1 SGHAT, CDR2 FQNNGV. The CDR3 has 14 amino acids. V lost 1 base, J lost 3 bases, and 10 bases lay in between. CDR3 coding DNA: TGTGCCAGCAGCTTAGGGCAACTTAACTACGAGCAGTACTTC. Translating it yields CASSLGQLNYEQYF.

The V gene is TRBV7-9, the J gene TRBJ2-6; D gene ambiguous. The CDR3 contains 17 residues. V was shortened by 2 bases and J by 0 bases, with 11 bases between the two germline ends. Germline CDR1 SEHNR, CDR2 FQNEAQ (reference sequence). The chain's CDR3 is CASSLSVSSSGANVLTF. In DNA, the CDR3 is TGTGCCAGCAGCTTATCGGTCAGCTCCTCTGGGGCCAACGTCCTGACTTTC.

The chain uses TRBV6-1 and TRBJ2-4; D is unresolved. The CDR3 length is 14 residues. V was trimmed by 4 bases and J by 5 bases, leaving 12 bases between them. Per the germline V gene, CDR1 is MNHNS and CDR2 is SASEGT. CDR3 sequence reads: CASSAAGLENIQYF. The CDR3 region has the DNA TGTGCCAGCAGTGCCGCAGGCCTCGAAAACATTCAGTACTTC.

The V and J genes are TRBV28 and TRBJ1-1; D remains unclear. The CDR3 length is 14 residues. Per germline, CDR1 MDHEN and CDR2 SYDVKM. Trimming pared 7 bases from V and 0 bases from J, leaving 12 bases between. The DNA of the CDR3 is TGTGCCAGCACCCTGGGCAGCCTGAACACTGAAGCTTTCTTT. Its protein product is CASTLGSLNTEAFF.

This rearrangement joins TRBV6-5 to TRBJ1-1, with D unresolved. The CDR3 consists of 15 residues. The germline gives CDR1 MNHEY, CDR2 SVGAGI. V gave up 0 bases and J gave up 4 bases, with 12 bases separating them. The CDR3 protein is CASSYSFYRGTEAFF. CDR3 nucleotides: TGTGCCAGCAGTTACTCGTTCTACCGGGGCACTGAAGCTTTCTTT.

For this clone: Other DNA sequences in the same sample also yield this CDR3. The chain links TRBV30 to TRBJ1-6; D is perhaps TRBD1 (6 bases). V shed 4 bases and J shed 5 bases, with 15 bases lying between them. This CDR3 is built from 15 residues. The germline V gene has CDR1 GTSNPN and CDR2 SVGIG (reference sequence). CDR3 sequence reads: CAWTRGGANNSPLHF. CDR3 coding DNA: TGTGCCTGGACCCGGGGGGGGGCTAATAATTCACCCCTCCACTTT. Filled out from reference TRBV30 and TRBJ1-6, the complete variable domain reads SQTIHQWPATLVQPVGSPLSLECTVEGTSNPNLYWYRQAAGRGLQLLFYSVGIGQISSEVPQNLSASRPQDRQFILSSKKLLLSDSGFYLCAWTRGGANNSPLHFGNGTRLTVT.

The V call is TRBV7-2, the J call TRBJ1-6; D is ambiguous. Germline V gene sequence: CDR1 SGHTA, CDR2 FQGNSA. V was cut by 10 bases and J by 7 bases, with 14 bases left in between. The CDR3 totals 13 residues. The CDR3 is CATTGRLNSPLHF. In DNA form, the CDR3 reads TGTGCCACCACCGGGAGGTTGAATTCACCCCTCCACTTT.

The table lists this clone with a few counts. The chain joins TRBV12-2 to TRBJ1-5; TRBD1, the table's D call, lacks a check against the DNA. TRBV12-2 is flagged as a pseudogene. The length of the CDR3 is 16 residues. This CDR3 reads CASRLAGGQDNQPQHF. In DNA form, the CDR3 reads TGTGCAAGTCGCTTAGCGGGGGGACAGGACAATCAGCCCCAGCATTTT.

In the case of this clone: Its ends do not fully match the called genes, so a read error is possible. V is TRBV7-7 and J is TRBJ2-3; 8 nucleotides agree with TRBD2. The germline gives CDR1 SSHAT, CDR2 FNYEAQ (reference sequence). This CDR3 has 18 residues. Here the CDR3 reads CASSASCRTSPSTDTQYF. The CDR3, as DNA: TGTGCTAGCAGCGCCAGTTGTAGGACTAGCCCTAGCACAGATACGCAGTATTTT. Variable domain in full (rest from reference TRBV7-7 and TRBJ2-3): GAGVSQSPRYKVTKRGQDVTLRCDPISSHATLYWYQQALGQGPEFLTYFNYEAQPDKSGLPSDRFSAERPEGSISTLTIQRTEQRDSAMYRCASSASCRTSPSTDTQYFGPGTRLTVL.

The chain links TRBV30 to TRBJ1-3; D unresolved. In germline, CDR1 is GTSNPN, CDR2 SVGIG (reference sequence). Deletions cut 4 bases from V and 4 bases from J, with 11 bases between. CDR3 length: 13 residues. The CDR3 bases are TGTGCCTGGACCGCCAAACAGGGAAACACCATATATTTT. This translates into CAWTAKQGNTIYF.